This entry describes one T cell receptor beta chain. Many counts were recorded for this clonotype. There is no known antigen for this receptor. No quality values exist for individual bases; no much larger clone is one base distant. This entry belongs to a study of CD8 T cells in ankylosing spondylitis (dated by TCRdb to the late 2010s). For the study in its entirety: The study set out to find disease-linked TCR variants by profiling T cell receptor beta repertoires in ankylosing spondylitis patients and healthy donors. The full study cohort was made up of roughly 25 ankylosing spondylitis patients and fewer than 120 healthy donors. Peripheral blood was sampled, and synovial fluid was additionally collected from ankylosing spondylitis patients. What the study reported, not specific to this receptor: Blood from ankylosing spondylitis patients appeared to be characterized by a TCR beta motif composed of several highly homologous amino acid variants. Significant enrichment of the disease-linked clones was reported in matched synovial fluid samples from ankylosing spondylitis patients. Some of the motif variants had been reported before in the synovial fluid and blood of reactive arthritis patients, a finding that suggests common disease-initiation mechanisms. The disease-linked clones had a CD8+ phenotype and were found at relatively low frequencies in peripheral blood.

TCRdb lists the instrument as Illumina HiSeq 2500. TCR beta libraries were prepared by quantitative 5'-RACE with molecular barcodes. Per the authors' processing: To identify disease-linked TCR variants, a new computational method was used, one built on a probabilistic model of VDJ rearrangement. The public reads were quality trimmed at Q25 with fastp and then assembled into clones with MiXCR by TCRdb, keeping productive beta chains. Merged by CDR3 protein, the rows form single entries marked with the most common genes and DNA. These V and J calls originate from TCRdb's pipeline instead of the authors' own analysis. The sample profile shows roughly 240,000 distinct CDR3 sequences; over 7% of them were found once. The ten most abundant clones make up 4.8% of the sample. CDR1 and CDR2 (SGHTA, FQGNSA) derive from the germline V gene. The germline ends are 16 bases apart after V is trimmed by 6 bases and J by 5 bases. Its CDR3 holds 14 amino acids, cysteine through phenylalanine. Only the CDR3 DNA is retained, 42 bases long and in frame from the first base.

The V gene is TRBV7-2 and the J gene is TRBJ1-1; no D gene can be assigned with confidence. Sequenced material: blood, either unsorted or a sorted T cell fraction (not recorded which). The origin of this receptor is a female donor with ankylosing spondylitis or in good health (not recorded which). In nucleotides, the sequence is TGTGCCAGCAGTTGGAACCGCGGCGGGACTGAAGCTTTCTTT. Its protein product is CASSWNRGGTEAFF.